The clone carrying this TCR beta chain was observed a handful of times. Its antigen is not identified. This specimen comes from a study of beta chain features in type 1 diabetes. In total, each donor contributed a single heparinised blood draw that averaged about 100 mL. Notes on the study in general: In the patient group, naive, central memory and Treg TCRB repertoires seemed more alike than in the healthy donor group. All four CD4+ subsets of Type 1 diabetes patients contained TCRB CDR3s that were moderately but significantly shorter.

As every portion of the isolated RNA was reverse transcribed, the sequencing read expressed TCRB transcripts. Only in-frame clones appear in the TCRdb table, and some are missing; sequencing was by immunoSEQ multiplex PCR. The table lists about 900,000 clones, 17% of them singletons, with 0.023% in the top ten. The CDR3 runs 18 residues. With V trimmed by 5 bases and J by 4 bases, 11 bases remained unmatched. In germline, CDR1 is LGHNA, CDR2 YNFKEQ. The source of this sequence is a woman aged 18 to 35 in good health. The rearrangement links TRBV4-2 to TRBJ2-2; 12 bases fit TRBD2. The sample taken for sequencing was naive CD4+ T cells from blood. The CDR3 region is CASSGPSGRALSTGELFF. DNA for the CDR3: TGTGCCAGCAGCGGGCCTAGCGGGAGGGCCTTGAGCACCGGGGAGCTGTTTTTT.